Each of the 18 T cell receptor beta chains below was sequenced from the same sample in a study of blood T cell repertoires in COVID-19. Profiled with immunoSEQ multiplex PCR; TCRdb holds only in-frame clones, not every one. The data hold about 480,000 clones, with 88% observed a single time. Sequencing input: PBMCs or T cells enriched from blood (not recorded which). The receptors shown here come from a middle-aged woman who had recovered from COVID-19.

The V and J genes are TRBV15 and TRBJ1-5; weak D call: TRBD1 (5 bases). This CDR3 spans 17 amino acids. The V and J ends lost 0 bases and 0 bases respectively, with 12 bases between them. The germline V gene encodes CDR1 LNHNV and CDR2 YYDKDF (reference sequence). This CDR3 reads CATSRDRGALSNQPQHF. As DNA, the CDR3 is TGTGCCACCAGCAGAGATCGCGGGGCCCTTAGCAATCAGCCCCAGCATTTT.

The genes are TRBV11-3 and TRBJ2-2, with D maybe TRBD2 (6 bases). The CDR3 is 15 amino acids. Germline assignment: CDR1 SGHNT and CDR2 YENEEA. V lost 5 bases, J lost 11 bases, and 21 bases lay in between. The CDR3 spells CASSPTRAGWGELFF. The DNA for the CDR3 is TGTGCCAGCAGCCCTACCCGGGCGGGGTGGGGAGAGCTGTTTTTT.

The V gene is TRBV2, the J gene TRBJ2-6; D is uncertain. Trimming left V 6 bases short and J 0 bases short, with 9 bases between. Germline V gene data show CDR1 as SNHLY and CDR2 as FYNNEI. CDR3 length: 15 amino acids. The CDR3 region is CASRRQYSGANVLTF. The CDR3 nucleotides are TGTGCCAGCAGACGCCAGTACTCTGGGGCCAACGTCCTGACTTTC. The full variable domain, completed using reference TRBV2 and TRBJ2-6, is EPEVTQTPSHQVTQMGQEVILRCVPISNHLYFYWYRQILGQKVEFLVSFYNNEISEKSEIFDDQFSVERPDGSNFTLKIRSTKLEDSAMYFCASRRQYSGANVLTFGAGSRLTVL.

CDR3 amino acids: CASSLVGQGVQPQHF. The DNA of the CDR3 is TGTGCCAGCAGCTTAGTGGGACAGGGGGTTCAGCCCCAGCATTTT. This chain joins TRBV7-2 and TRBJ1-5; TRBD1 matches 11 bases. Germline CDR1 and CDR2: SGHTA and FQGNSA. V was pared by 1 base and J by 6 bases, with 2 bases of the junction left unmatched. The CDR3 contains 15 residues.

The chain carries TRBV13 and TRBJ1-1, with unresolved D. CDR1 PRHDT and CDR2 FYEKMQ come from the germline V gene (reference sequence). The ends were cut back, 1 base at V and 6 bases at J, with 15 bases in the middle. The CDR3 runs 15 residues. The CDR3 coding sequence is TGTGCCAGCAGCTTAGTCGGGAGTGGTACGGCTGAAGCTTTCTTT. Residues: CASSLVGSGTAEAFF.

The chain has TRBV5-4 and TRBJ2-7; a weak D match, TRBD1 (6 bases). V was cut by 4 bases and J by 2 bases, with 16 bases left in between. This CDR3 spans 15 amino acids. Germline CDR1 reads SGHNT; CDR2 reads YYREEE (reference sequence). This CDR3 is CASSPRERGTYEQYF. CDR3 bases: TGTGCCAGCAGCCCCAGGGAGAGGGGGACCTACGAGCAGTACTTC.

V gene TRBV30 combines with J gene TRBJ1-1, with 9 bases that match TRBD1. Germline lookup yields CDR1 GTSNPN and CDR2 SVGIG (reference sequence). V was pared by 3 bases and J by 3 bases, with 14 bases of the junction left unmatched. This CDR3 spans 17 amino acids. This CDR3 is CAWSAPYRGLQYTEAFF. The CDR3 nucleotides are TGTGCCTGGAGCGCTCCTTACAGGGGGCTTCAGTACACTGAAGCTTTCTTT.

The gene calls are TRBV11-2 and TRBJ2-3; D gene uncertain. The CDR3 is 17 residues long. The V gene lost 0 bases and the J gene lost 3 bases, with 16 bases spanning the gap. Germline CDR1 reads SGHAT; CDR2 reads FQNNGV. CDR3 DNA: TGTGCCAGCAGCTTAGATCCCTCACCCACGCAGACAGATACGCAGTATTTT. It yields the protein CASSLDPSPTQTDTQYF.

The chain recombines TRBV30 with TRBJ1-5; D is unclear. Germline V gene sequence: CDR1 GTSNPN, CDR2 SVGIG (reference sequence). The CDR3 runs to 13 residues. Trimming took off 2 bases at V and 6 bases at J, with 11 bases between the two ends. CDR3 sequence: CAWSPGVIQPQHF. In DNA form, the CDR3 reads TGTGCCTGGAGTCCCGGGGTAATTCAGCCCCAGCATTTT.

The genes are TRBV11-2 and TRBJ1-1; D uncertain. V shed 6 bases and J shed 9 bases, with 11 bases lying between them. Germline V lookup: CDR1 SGHAT, CDR2 FQNNGV. CDR3 length: 11 amino acids. The CDR3 bases are TGTGCCAGCAGTTCAACAGTTAAAGCTTTCTTT. Translated: CASSSTVKAFF. Drawing the rest from reference TRBV11-2 and TRBJ1-1, the complete variable domain is EAGVAQSPRYKIIEKRQSVAFWCNPISGHATLYWYQQILGQGPKLLIQFQNNGVVDDSQLPKDRFSAERLKGVDSTLKIQPAKLEDSAVYLCASSSTVKAFFGQGTRLTVV.

V usage is TRBV7-8 and J usage is TRBJ1-3; the D gene is possibly TRBD1 (5 bases). In germline, CDR1 is SGHVS, CDR2 FQNEAQ. Trimming removed 0 bases at V and 0 bases at J, with 15 bases between. The CDR3 consists of 18 residues. The DNA for the CDR3 is TGTGCCAGCAGCTTAGCTCTGGACACGCGGACCTCTGGAAACACCATATATTTT. Translation gives CASSLALDTRTSGNTIYF. Full variable domain (rest looked up from reference TRBV7-8 and TRBJ1-3): GAGVSQSPRYKVAKRGQDVALRCDPISGHVSLFWYQQALGQGPEFLTYFQNEAQLDKSGLPSDRFFAERPEGSVSTLKIQRTQQEDSAVYLCASSLALDTRTSGNTIYFGEGSWLTVV.

With regard to this clone: At the DNA level, this CDR3 is encoded by other sequences in the same sample as well. The chain employs TRBV3-1 (or the pseudogene TRBV3-2) and TRBJ2-7; no clear D. V shed 1 base and J shed 1 base, with 8 bases lying between them. This CDR3 region has 14 residues. Germline V gives CDR1 LGHDT, CDR2 YNNKEL (reference sequence). CDR3 protein: CASSQGVVSYEQYF. The CDR3 DNA follows: TGTGCCAGCAGCCAAGGCGTGGTATCCTACGAGCAGTACTTC.

The chain couples TRBV5-4 to TRBJ2-3; D is unresolved. Germline V lookup: CDR1 SGHNT, CDR2 YYREEE (reference sequence). Trimming pared 3 bases from V and 2 bases from J, leaving 10 bases between. This CDR3 spans 14 amino acids. The CDR3 sequence is CASSSKTFTDTQYF. The CDR3 nucleotides are TGTGCCAGCAGCTCGAAGACATTCACAGATACGCAGTATTTT.

The V gene is TRBV7-8, the J gene TRBJ1-1; D is unclear. Germline lookup yields CDR1 SGHVS and CDR2 FQNEAQ. Trimming stripped 5 bases from V and 10 bases from J, with 14 bases between. This CDR3 is 12 amino acids long. The CDR3 coding sequence is TGTGCCAGCAGCCTGACGGGTATCGCAGCTTTCTTT. Translation gives CASSLTGIAAFF.

The V gene is TRBV15, the J gene TRBJ2-1; 12 bases fit TRBD2. Looked up from germline, CDR1 is LNHNV and CDR2 is YYDKDF (reference sequence). Unmatched junction bases numbered 4, after V lost 2 bases and J lost 5 bases. The CDR3 is made up of 16 amino acids. This CDR3 is CATSRSLAGGDNEQFF. The CDR3 DNA reads TGTGCCACCAGCAGATCTCTAGCGGGAGGGGACAATGAGCAGTTCTTC.

The chain employs TRBV7-9 and TRBJ2-1; no clear D. CDR1 and CDR2 (germline): SEHNR, FQNEAQ (reference sequence). CDR3 size: 12 residues. The V and J ends lost 4 bases and 4 bases respectively, with 5 bases between them. The CDR3 reads CASSSQYNEQFF. The CDR3 nucleotides are TGTGCCAGCAGCTCACAATACAATGAGCAGTTCTTC.

CDR3 loop: CASSSGSARSYEQYF. The CDR3 DNA sequence: TGCGCCAGCAGCTCCGGCAGCGCCCGCTCCTACGAGCAGTACTTC. This chain links TRBV10-1 with TRBJ2-7; D ambiguous. There are 15 residues in the CDR3. The germline V gene has CDR1 WNHNN and CDR2 SYGVQD (reference sequence). Between the trimmed V and J ends, which lost 6 bases and 0 bases, there was a span of 15 bases.

This rearrangement joins TRBV19 to TRBJ1-2; D is perhaps TRBD1 (6 bases). The germline CDR1 and CDR2 sequences are LNHDA and SQIVND (reference sequence). CDR3 size: 13 residues. Trimming took 3 bases from V and 12 from J, leaving 17 bases between them. The DNA of the CDR3 is TGTGCCAGTAGTATCTCGGGGCAGGGGCCTCACACCTTC. The encoded protein is CASSISGQGPHTF.